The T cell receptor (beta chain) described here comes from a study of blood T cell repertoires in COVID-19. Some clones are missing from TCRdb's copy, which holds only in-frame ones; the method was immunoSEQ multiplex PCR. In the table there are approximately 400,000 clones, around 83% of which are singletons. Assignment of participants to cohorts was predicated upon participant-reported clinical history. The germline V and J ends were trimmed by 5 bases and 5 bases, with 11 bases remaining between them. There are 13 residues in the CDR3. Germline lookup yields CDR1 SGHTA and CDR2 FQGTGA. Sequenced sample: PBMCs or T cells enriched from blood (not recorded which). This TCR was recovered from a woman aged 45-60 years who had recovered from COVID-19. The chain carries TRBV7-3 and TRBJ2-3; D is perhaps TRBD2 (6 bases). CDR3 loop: CASSAGPRDTQYF. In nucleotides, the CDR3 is TGTGCCAGCAGCGCGGGACCGAGAGATACGCAGTATTTT.